This T cell receptor (beta chain) was documented in a study of Ad26.COV2.S vaccination and SARS-CoV-2 variants. Across the whole study: Participants got Ad26.COV2.S intramuscularly, once or twice 56 days apart.

Data came from immunoSEQ multiplex PCR; TCRdb stores just in-frame clones and leaves some out. In the table there are roughly 380,000 clones, roughly 84% of which are singletons. The table lists this clone with a count of one. Noted treatment: around 19 received Ad26.COV2.S at low or high dose, single or two shots; about 5 received placebo; per-sample allocation not given. Sampling took place 63 days after the first vaccine or placebo injection. Participants' vaccine, an Ad26 vector, delivered Wuhan-strain SARS-CoV-2 spike. The source of this sequence is a person aged 18-60 years who received the Ad26.COV2.S COVID-19 vaccine or a placebo. Material: peripheral blood, obtained in a trial of Ad26.COV2.S vaccine versus placebo.

Here the CDR3 reads CASSLPRDRENEQFF. CDR3 nucleotide sequence: TGTGCCAGCAGCCTACCAAGGGACAGGGAGAATGAGCAGTTCTTC. The V gene is TRBV11-2, the J gene TRBJ2-1; 9 bases are shared with TRBD1. CDR1 and CDR2 from the germline V gene are SGHAT and FQNNGV. The V segment lost 5 bases and the J segment 7 bases; nucleotides outside the gene matches: 9. There are 15 residues in the CDR3.